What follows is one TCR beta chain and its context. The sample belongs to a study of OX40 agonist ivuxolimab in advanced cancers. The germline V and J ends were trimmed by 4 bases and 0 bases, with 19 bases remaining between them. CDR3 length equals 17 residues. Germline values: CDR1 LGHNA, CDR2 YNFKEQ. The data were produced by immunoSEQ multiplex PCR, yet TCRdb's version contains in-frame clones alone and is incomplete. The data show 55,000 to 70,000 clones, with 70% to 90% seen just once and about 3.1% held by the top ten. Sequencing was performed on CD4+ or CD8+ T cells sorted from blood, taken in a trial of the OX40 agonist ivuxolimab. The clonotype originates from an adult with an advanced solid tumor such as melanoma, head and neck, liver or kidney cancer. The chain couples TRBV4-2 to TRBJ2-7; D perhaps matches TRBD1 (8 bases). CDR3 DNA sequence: TGTGCCAGCAGCCCGGGGGGCCGACAGGGGCCCTCCTACGAGCAGTACTTC. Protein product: CASSPGGRQGPSYEQYF.